Shown below are 10 T cell receptor beta chains from a single sample sequenced in a study of tumor-infiltrating lymphocytes in localized non-small cell lung cancer. The repertoire was sequenced with immunoSEQ multiplex PCR; TCRdb's copy has only in-frame clones and lacks some. The sample carries approximately 17,000 clones, 73% recorded once. The specimen sequenced was lung tumor tissue. The receptors derive from a human donor with non-small cell lung cancer.

The chain carries TRBV2 and TRBJ2-5; 9 bases fit TRBD1. The CDR3 is 14 residues long. J lost 7 bases, V lost 2 bases, and 5 bases had no gene match. Germline CDR1 is SNHLY and CDR2 is FYNNEI. The CDR3 coding sequence is TGTGCCAGCAGTGAACGGACAGGGGAGGGGACCCAGTACTTC. This encodes CASSERTGEGTQYF.

The V call is TRBV6-4, the J call TRBJ1-1; D is ambiguous. This CDR3 comprises 10 residues. V gave up 11 bases and J gave up 0 bases, with 4 bases separating them. Germline lookup yields CDR1 MRHNA and CDR2 SNTAGT. The chain's CDR3 is CACLNTEAFF. The CDR3 DNA reads TGTGCCTGTTTGAACACTGAAGCTTTCTTT.

On this clone: At one end, the junction sequence differs from germline, possibly due to a read error. This rearrangement joins TRBV6-5 to TRBJ1-2; D not certain. Per germline, CDR1 MNHEY and CDR2 SVGAGI. The CDR3 spans 13 residues. The CDR3 loop is CASSYWEKNLQLF. CDR3 nucleotide sequence: TGTGCCAGCAGTTATTGGGAAAAAAACCTTCAACTCTTC.

This clone has more than one count but fewer than ten. The J gene is TRBJ1-1, the V gene TRBV5-1; TRBD1 agrees at 9 bases. V gave up 4 bases and J gave up 3 bases; unmatched junction bases: 7. Germline CDR1 reads SGHRS; CDR2 reads YFSETQ. The CDR3 covers 15 residues. The chain's CDR3 is CASSNTGGRYTEAFF. The DNA of the CDR3 is TGCGCCAGCAGCAACACAGGGGGCCGCTACACTGAAGCTTTCTTT. Supplemented by reference TRBV5-1 and TRBJ1-1, the full variable domain reads KAGVTQTPRYLIKTRGQQVTLSCSPISGHRSVSWYQQTPGQGLQFLFEYFSETQRNKGNFPGRFSGRQFSNSRSEMNVSTLELGDSALYLCASSNTGGRYTEAFFGQGTRLTVV.

The chain uses TRBV4-1 and TRBJ2-2; 9 nucleotides line up with TRBD2. Per the germline V gene, CDR1 is MGHRA and CDR2 is YSYEKL. The V and J ends lost 0 bases and 5 bases, in that order; junction bases with no gene match: 13. This CDR3 spans 19 amino acids. The DNA for the CDR3 is TGCGCCAGCAGCCAAGATCATCTAGCGGGGTTCTCTTGGACCGGGGAGCTGTTTTTT. It codes for CASSQDHLAGFSWTGELFF.

The rearrangement links TRBV19 to TRBJ2-1, with D perhaps matching TRBD1 (5 bases). The germline V and J ends were trimmed by 0 bases and 9 bases, with 12 bases remaining between them. Germline values: CDR1 LNHDA, CDR2 SQIVND (reference sequence). The CDR3 is 14 amino acids. The CDR3 bases are TGTGCCAGTAGTATAGAGGCAGGGTATGTTGAGCAGTTCTTC. Protein product: CASSIEAGYVEQFF.

The chain combines TRBV5-1 with TRBJ2-5; possible D gene TRBD1, 6 bases. The ends were cut back, 1 base at V and 5 bases at J, with 12 bases in the middle. The CDR3 is 14 residues long. Germline V gene sequence: CDR1 SGHRS, CDR2 YFSETQ. CDR3 sequence reads: CASSLQGQRETQYF. CDR3 coding DNA: TGCGCCAGCAGCTTGCAAGGACAGCGGGAGACCCAGTACTTC.

The chain couples TRBV9 to TRBJ1-5; 7 bases are a match to TRBD1. V was clipped by 4 bases and J by 0 bases; unmatched bases: 10. Germline CDR1 reads SGDLS; CDR2 reads YYNGEE. The CDR3 runs 17 residues. The CDR3 DNA is TGTGCCAGCAGCCCGGACAGGAGATTTTATAGCAATCAGCCCCAGCATTTT. This sequence encodes CASSPDRRFYSNQPQHF.

V is TRBV6-5 and J is TRBJ1-2; D not certain. The CDR3 sequence is 16 residues long. V lost 0 bases and J lost 3, with 14 bases in between. Germline V gene sequence: CDR1 MNHEY, CDR2 SVGAGI. CDR3 loop: CASSYSNLGRDYGYTF. The CDR3, as DNA: TGTGCCAGCAGTTACTCGAATTTAGGGAGGGACTATGGCTACACCTTC.

V is TRBV18 and J is TRBJ2-3, with a weak D call TRBD2 (5 bases). Germline V CDR1 and CDR2: KGHSH, LQKENI. This CDR3 has 14 amino acids. Trimming left V 4 bases short and J 2 bases short, with 10 bases between. The CDR3 region has the DNA TGTGCCAGCTCACGCGGCGGACTCACAGATACGCAGTATTTT. Translating gives CASSRGGLTDTQYF.